The rows below give T cell receptor beta chains drawn from one sample of a study of CD8 T cells in Susac syndrome. A single record per CDR3 protein comes from TCRdb applying MiXCR to the immunoSEQ multiplex PCR reads. In the table there are about 210,000 distinct CDR3 sequences, around 95% of which are singletons. Source material: CD4+ T cells from PBMCs. The source of these receptors is a human donor with multiple sclerosis. Both conserved end residues are part of each CDR3. D genes are given only for firm matches. Expanded clones get a size class; other rows say once, few or many, or leave the size out.

v_gene	j_gene	abundance	d_gene	CDR3nt	CDR3aa
TRBV27	TRBJ1-2	.	.	TGTGCCAGCAAGAGCCAGGGGAGAAACTATGGCTACACCTTC	CASKSQGRNYGYTF
TRBV2	TRBJ2-5	.	.	TGTGCCAGCAACGTAGGGGTCCAGTACTTC	CASNVGVQYF
TRBV3-1	TRBJ1-5	.	.	TGTGCCAGCAGCCAAGATGTGGGGGGCGGGCAGCCCCAGCATTTT	CASSQDVGGGQPQHF
TRBV12-3/TRBV12-4	TRBJ2-1	.	.	TGTGCCAGCAGTTTGGTCTTGAGCGAAATATACAATGAGCAGTTCTTC	CASSLVLSEIYNEQFF
TRBV27	TRBJ2-1	.	.	TGTGCCTTGGGGGCCGGACGGTATAATGAGCAGTTCTTC	CALGAGRYNEQFF
TRBV29-1	TRBJ1-2	.	TRBD1	TGCAGCGTACTCAAGGGGGCACACACCTTC	CSVLKGAHTF
TRBV29-1	TRBJ2-7	once	TRBD1	TGCAGCTTCCTGGGACAGACCTACGAGCAGTACTTC	CSFLGQTYEQYF
TRBV2	TRBJ2-1	.	.	TGTGCCAGCAGAAACTCCCTAGGAAGCTTCAATGAGCAGTTCTTC	CASRNSLGSFNEQFF
TRBV11-2	TRBJ2-7	.	.	TGTGCCAGCAGCCCCTCTAGGTTGGGTGAGCAGTACTTC	CASSPSRLGEQYF
TRBV7-9	TRBJ2-1	.	.	TGTGCCAGCAGCCTAGAGTGGGGTTTGCAGTTCTTC	CASSLEWGLQFF
TRBV9	TRBJ1-2	.	TRBD1	TGTGCCAGCAGCACCGGACAGGGACTCTATGGCTACACCTTC	CASSTGQGLYGYTF
TRBV9	TRBJ2-7	once	.	TGTGCCAGCAGCGTATCCGGCACAGCGTTGGTCGCCGAGCAGTACTTC	CASSVSGTALVAEQYF
TRBV5-1	TRBJ2-7	.	.	TGCGCCAGCAGCTTGGGTCCGGGGGGCACCTACGAGCAGTACTTC	CASSLGPGGTYEQYF
TRBV3-1	TRBJ2-5	.	.	TGTGCCAGCAGCCAAATCAGGGAAGAGACCCAGTACTTC	CASSQIREETQYF
TRBV27	TRBJ1-2	.	.	TGTGCCAGCAGTTTGACAGCGCCCGGTGGCTACACCTTC	CASSLTAPGGYTF
TRBV27	TRBJ2-7	.	TRBD1	TGTGCCAGCAGTTTTTACCTCGGGACAGCCTACGAGCAGTACTTC	CASSFYLGTAYEQYF
TRBV20-1	TRBJ1-5	.	.	TGCAGTGCTAGCACGGGGTACAATCAGCCCCAGCATTTT	CSASTGYNQPQHF
TRBV14	TRBJ1-1	once	.	TGTGCCAGCAGCCAAGATGAGGGGTTTGGAGCTTTCTTT	CASSQDEGFGAFF
TRBV20-1	TRBJ1-5	.	.	TGCAGTGCTAGAGCGGGGGGGCGAAATCAGCCCCAGCATTTT	CSARAGGRNQPQHF
TRBV2	TRBJ1-1	.	.	TGTGCCAGCAGTAGAGAACAGATGAACACTGAAGCTTTCTTT	CASSREQMNTEAFF
TRBV2	TRBJ2-2	.	TRBD2	TGTGCCAGCAGTAGACTAGCTCAGAACACCGGGGAGCTGTTTTTT	CASSRLAQNTGELFF
TRBV29-1	TRBJ2-3	.	.	TGCAGCGTTAGGAGGACAGATGGCAATACGCAGTATTTT	CSVRRTDGNTQYF
TRBV4-1	TRBJ2-7	.	.	TGCGCCAGCGGGTCGGGGTTCTACGAGCAGTACTTC	CASGSGFYEQYF
TRBV29-1	TRBJ2-3	.	.	TGCAGCGTTGACAGGGCCACAGATACGCAGTATTTT	CSVDRATDTQYF
TRBV5-1	TRBJ2-7	.	.	TGCGCCAGCAGCCCGGACGGCGCTTTCTCCTACGAGCAGTACTTC	CASSPDGAFSYEQYF
TRBV7-9	TRBJ2-3	.	.	TGTGCCAGCAGCTTACGAGGTCAGCCTTCCACAGATACGCAGTATTTT	CASSLRGQPSTDTQYF
TRBV12-3/TRBV12-4	TRBJ2-2	.	.	TGTGCCAGCAGCCCCGGAGCGGGGGAGCTGTTTTTT	CASSPGAGELFF
TRBV10-3	TRBJ1-2	.	.	TGTGCCATCAGTGGCGGCAGGGAGATGGATGGCTACACCTTC	CAISGGREMDGYTF
TRBV15	TRBJ1-6	.	.	TGTGCCACCCAAGCCGGCAGGGGCCAAAATTCACCCCTCCACTTT	CATQAGRGQNSPLHF
TRBV7-2	TRBJ1-5	.	.	TGTGCCAGCAGCTTAGAGGTTGCATCCGGAAATCAGCCCCAGCATTTT	CASSLEVASGNQPQHF
TRBV18	TRBJ1-2	.	.	TGTGCCAGCTCACCCGGACCGACCTATGCCTACACCTTC	CASSPGPTYAYTF
TRBV25-1	TRBJ2-2	.	.	TGTGCCAGCAGTCGAGGGACCGGGGAGCTGTTTTTT	CASSRGTGELFF
TRBV11-2	TRBJ2-6	.	.	TGTGCCAGCAGCAATACAACTGGGGCCAACGTCCTGACTTTC	CASSNTTGANVLTF
TRBV27	TRBJ2-1	.	TRBD2	TGTGCCAGCGCGGGGGATGACAATGAGCAGTTCTTC	CASAGDDNEQFF
TRBV11-2	TRBJ2-7	.	.	TGTGCCAGCAGCTTGGTGGGGGACGGCGAGCAGTACTTC	CASSLVGDGEQYF
TRBV3-1	TRBJ1-6	.	.	TGTGCCAGCAGCCGGCAGAGTTGGGAGGATTCACCCCTCCACTTT	CASSRQSWEDSPLHF
TRBV2	TRBJ2-6	once	.	TGTGCCAGCAGTGAAGAAAGGGCTGGGGCCAACGTCCTGACTTTC	CASSEERAGANVLTF
TRBV18	TRBJ1-1	.	.	TGTGCCAGCTCACGGGGTCTGAACACTGAAGCTTTCTTT	CASSRGLNTEAFF
TRBV20-1	TRBJ2-1	.	.	TGCAGTGCTAGATCCGGGAGTGATGAGCAGTTCTTC	CSARSGSDEQFF
TRBV24-1	TRBJ1-2	.	.	TGTGCCACCAGTGATTTCAAGGGAAGGGACTATGGCTACACCTTC	CATSDFKGRDYGYTF
TRBV5-1	TRBJ2-1	.	TRBD1	TGCGCCAGCAGCTACAACAGGGGTTTCTACAATGAGCAGTTCTTC	CASSYNRGFYNEQFF
TRBV5-6	TRBJ2-1	.	TRBD1	TGTGCCAGCAGCTTCCGGGACAGGGAATACAATGAGCAGTTCTTC	CASSFRDREYNEQFF
TRBV6-2/TRBV6-3	TRBJ2-1	.	.	TGTGCCAGCAGTTACCAGGTCCATGAGCAGTTCTTC	CASSYQVHEQFF
TRBV3-1	TRBJ2-7	.	TRBD1	TGTGCCAGCAGTCAGGCCGGGACAGGGTGGTACGAGCAGTACTTC	CASSQAGTGWYEQYF
TRBV19	TRBJ2-1	.	TRBD2	TGTGCCACTTCGAGGGAGGGTGAGCAGTTCTTC	CATSREGEQFF
TRBV28	TRBJ2-1	.	.	TGTGCCAGCAGTTTACCCCAGGCTACTGAGCAGTTCTTC	CASSLPQATEQFF
TRBV28	TRBJ1-2	.	.	TGTGCCAGCAGGGTGACAGCGCCGGGCAGGGGCTACACCTTC	CASRVTAPGRGYTF